A selection of T cell receptor beta chains follows, all from one sample in a study of shared T cell receptors in the human thymus. The assay was immunoSEQ multiplex PCR, and TCRdb's table has in-frame clones only and misses some. The sample records more than 300,000 clones, approximately 95% being singletons. Sequences were obtained from thymocytes. The receptors originated from a human donor. Both conserved end residues are part of each CDR3. The D gene is left open where the match is weak. Size is stated for part of the rows, as once, few or many counts, or as a class when the clone is expanded.

NA TRBJ2-1 TRBD2 TRBV13 TGTGCCAGCAGCTTAGAGGTCGGCCTTGGTCTAGCGGGAGTAAGGCTTCATGAGCAGTTCTTC CASSLEVGLGLAGVRLHEQFF
NA TRBJ1-2 NA TRBV18 TGTGCCAGCTCACCACGAGGGGTAAGAGGCTACACCTTC CASSPRGVRGYTF
NA TRBJ2-7 TRBD1 TRBV28 TGTGCCAGCATCGGGGGGACAGGGGGGAGATACGAGCAGTACTTC CASIGGTGGRYEQYF
NA TRBJ1-3 TRBD1 TRBV30 TGTGCCTGGATGGGACAGAGCTCTGGAAACACCATATATTTT CAWMGQSSGNTIYF
NA TRBJ2-5 TRBD2 TRBV19 TGTGCCAGTAGTAATCTAGCGGGCCTGTCATGGGAGACCCAGTACTTC CASSNLAGLSWETQYF
NA TRBJ2-3 NA TRBV15 TGTGCCACCAGCACCCACACAGATACGCAGTATTTT CATSTHTDTQYF
NA TRBJ2-7 NA TRBV6-5 TGTGCCAGCAGTTACTCGCCCAGGACCCCCTACGAGCAGTACTTC CASSYSPRTPYEQYF
NA TRBJ2-7 NA TRBV5-1 TGCGCCAGCAGCTTGTTATGGACCGAGGGGGAGCAGTACTTC CASSLLWTEGEQYF
NA TRBJ2-7 TRBD2 TRBV20-1 TGCAGTGCTCCTGAGCGGGAGAAGTACTTC CSAPEREKYF
NA TRBJ2-5 TRBD2 TRBV5-1 TGCGCCAGCGGTAGCCGGACTAGCGGACCTCTAAGGCACCAAGAGACCCAGTACTTC CASGSRTSGPLRHQETQYF
NA TRBJ1-2 NA TRBV7-9 TGTGCCAGCAGCATGGGGGGGCCCCCGGGGGGCTACACCTTC CASSMGGPPGGYTF
once TRBJ2-1 NA TRBV6-6 TGTGCCAGCAGTTACGCCTCGGAGGCTTACAATGAGCAGTTCTTC CASSYASEAYNEQFF
NA TRBJ1-5 NA TRBV28 TGTGCCAGCAGTTTAACCCCAGGGTGTAGCAATCAGCCCCAGCATTTT CASSLTPGCSNQPQHF
NA TRBJ2-7 TRBD2 TRBV28 TGTGCCAGCAGTTTGGTGGGGGGGCTTGTCGGGAGGGCCACGTTAGCCTACGAGCAGTACTTC CASSLVGGLVGRATLAYEQYF
NA TRBJ2-7 NA TRBV28 TGTGCCAGCAGAGGGCGGGATTCCTACGAGCAGTACTTC CASRGRDSYEQYF
NA TRBJ2-5 NA TRBV5-5 TGTGCCAGCAGCCAACAGGTTGGAAAGGGCAGGGGTGGGGAGACCCAGTACTTC CASSQQVGKGRGGETQYF
NA TRBJ2-3 TRBD2 TRBV18 TGTGCCAGCTCACCAGGGGTAGCGGGACATGGTACGCAGTATTTT CASSPGVAGHGTQYF
NA TRBJ2-7 TRBD2 TRBV27 TGTGCCAGCAGTCCCATCTACCCGGGACTAGCGGAGAGGCCCGAGCAGTACTTC CASSPIYPGLAERPEQYF
NA TRBJ1-2 NA TRBV7-6 TGTGCCAGCAGCCTAACCACCATGGGCGGCGGCGGCTACACCTTC CASSLTTMGGGGYTF
once TRBJ2-1 TRBD2 TRBV6-4 TGTGCCAGCAGTCCCGGGCTAGCGGGAGCCAATGAGCAGTTCTTC CASSPGLAGANEQFF
NA TRBJ1-5 TRBD1 TRBV28 TGTGCCAGCAGTCCGAGGACAGGGTGGTGGCCCCAGCATTTT CASSPRTGWWPQHF
NA TRBJ1-5 NA TRBV9 TGTGCCCGAGGGGCAAAAAATCAGCCCCAGCATTTT CARGAKNQPQHF
NA TRBJ2-7 TRBD1 TRBV7-9 TGTGCCAGCAGCCACAGGACAGGGGGGGACTACGAGCAGTACTTC CASSHRTGGDYEQYF
NA TRBJ2-2 TRBD2 TRBV25-1 TGTGCCAGCAGTGTCAGCGGGGAGCTGGCAAACGGGGAGCTGTTTTTT CASSVSGELANGELFF
NA TRBJ2-2 TRBD2 TRBV7-9 TGTGCCAGCAGCTTCGGACTAGCGGGAAACACCGGGGAGCTGTTTTTT CASSFGLAGNTGELFF
NA TRBJ2-7 TRBD1 TRBV28 TGTGCCAGCAGTTACCGGATTCCGGGACAGGAATCCTACGAGCAGTACTTC CASSYRIPGQESYEQYF
NA TRBJ2-7 NA TRBV6-1 TGTGCCAGCAGTCTTCCGACAGCGACCTACGAGCAGTACTTC CASSLPTATYEQYF
NA TRBJ1-5 NA TRBV27 TGTGCCAGCAGTTTAGCCCGGGAACGCCAGCCCCAGCATTTT CASSLARERQPQHF
NA TRBJ2-1 NA TRBV5-1 TGCGCCAGCGCCAATACCTGGGAGCCCTACAATGAGCAGTTCTTC CASANTWEPYNEQFF
NA TRBJ1-1 NA TRBV6-5 TGTGCCAGCACCACATGTTCTGAAGCTTTCTTT CASTTCSEAFF
NA TRBJ1-1 NA TRBV28 TGTGCCACCCGGGGGGTGAGGAACACTGAAGCTTTCTTT CATRGVRNTEAFF
NA TRBJ1-1 NA TRBV19 TGTGCCAGTAAGGGCCGGGGCGCTGAAGCTTTCTTT CASKGRGAEAFF
NA TRBJ2-7 NA TRBV27 TGTGCCAGCAGTTTCGGGGGGAGGGACAGGCCTAAGAGGGCGACCTACGAGCAGTACTTC CASSFGGRDRPKRATYEQYF
NA TRBJ1-3 TRBD1 TRBV27 TGTGCCAGCAGTTTGGGAGGGACAGGGCTCTCTGGAAACACCATATATTTT CASSLGGTGLSGNTIYF
once TRBJ1-5 TRBD1 TRBV7-2 TGTGCCAGCAGCCCGGGGACAGGGGATTATCAGCCCCAGCATTTT CASSPGTGDYQPQHF
NA TRBJ1-1 NA TRBV10-2 TGCGCCAGCAGTGAGTCGGAGGGGAGATTCACTGAAGCTTTCTTT CASSESEGRFTEAFF
NA TRBJ2-1 TRBD2 TRBV14 TGTGCCAGCAGCCAAGGTGAGATGCGGGAGCCTCCGGTTGGAGGTGAGCAGTTCTTC CASSQGEMREPPVGGEQFF
NA TRBJ2-2 NA TRBV5-6 TGTGCCAGCAGCTGGATGACTTGGACGAACACCGGGGAGCTGTTTTTT CASSWMTWTNTGELFF
NA TRBJ1-1 NA TRBV7-9 TGTGCCAGCAGCTCCATTCCCGGGGGCACTGAAGCTTTCTTT CASSSIPGGTEAFF
NA TRBJ2-7 TRBD1 TRBV28 TGTGCCAGCAGCCGACCCCCGGGACAGGGAGGGTACGAGCAGTACTTC CASSRPPGQGGYEQYF
NA TRBJ1-5 NA TRBV27 TGTGCCAGCAGTCCCGATCAGGGGAATAACAATCAGCCCCAGCATTTT CASSPDQGNNNQPQHF
once TRBJ1-3 NA TRBV19 TGTGCCAGCCACTACGCCCCTCGGAGCTCTGGAAACACCATATATTTT CASHYAPRSSGNTIYF
NA TRBJ2-7 NA TRBV5-4 TGTGCCAGCAGCTTCCCCTTTGTGGCCTACGAGCAGTACTTC CASSFPFVAYEQYF
once TRBJ2-1 TRBD2 TRBV19 TGTGCCAGTAGTATAGGGCGGGAGCCATGCAATGAGCAGTTCTTC CASSIGREPCNEQFF
NA TRBJ2-1 NA TRBV5-1 TGCGCCAGCAGCTTGGCCGGGAATGAGCAGTTCTTC CASSLAGNEQFF